Sequencing of this T cell receptor beta chain was carried out in a study of T cell clonality in common variable immunodeficiency. This table comes from immunoSEQ multiplex PCR, and its TCRdb copy is limited to in-frame clones, with some not included. Singletons are absent from the sample, which has about 23,000 clones. V lost 8 bases and J lost 7; bases outside the gene matches: 1. This CDR3 region has 13 residues. The V gene's germline CDR1 is WSHSY and CDR2 SAAADI. Turning to this clone: Its antigen is undetermined. The missing CDR3 end, 3 residues past where the read stops, is filled in from the germline J gene.

Study-wide results and caveats: Compared with controls, CVID subjects had fewer shared TCRbeta clones. CVID subjects had higher TCRbeta clonality than healthy controls, most marked in about a third. Reportedly, TCR beta sequences from common variable immunodeficiency showed fewer deletions and N-nucleotide insertions. Patient heterogeneity in the CVID cohort limited correlations between repertoire features and clinical complications.

The source material was peripheral blood mononuclear cells. V is TRBV10-2 and J is TRBJ2-1, with 14 bases aligning to TRBD2. The TCR was taken from a human donor with common variable immunodeficiency. The CDR3 protein is CASGTSGGNEQFF. The sequenced part of the CDR3 DNA is TGCGCCAGCGGGACTAGCGGGGGTAATGAG.